Following are 30 T cell receptor beta chains from one sample sequenced in a study of CXCR3-negative and CXCR3-positive naive CD8 T cells. It was by 5' RACE with UMI labels that the TRB cDNA libraries were prepared. TCRdb derives one entry per CDR3 protein from the 5' RACE reads, leaving out DNA. The listing records over 100,000 distinct CDR3 sequences. The sequencing sample was made of naive CXCR3- CD8+ T cells from blood. Specified subset: CD45RO-CCR7+CD27+CD95- naive CD8+ T cells lacking CXCR3 (TNR3-). The receptors come from a human donor in good health. Some clones in this sample may be carry-over from other donors' samples.

The chain carries TRBV29-1 and TRBJ2-2. This CDR3 has 12 residues. CDR1 and CDR2 (germline): SQVTM, ANQGSEA. The chain's CDR3 is CSVEGNTGELFF.

The gene calls are TRBV28 and TRBJ2-1; TCRdb gives TRBD1 as the D gene, but with no DNA this cannot be confirmed. The CDR3 contains 15 residues. CDR1 and CDR2 from the germline V gene are MDHEN and SYDVKM. CDR3 amino acids: CASSLSGGVYNEQFF.

The chain joins TRBV7-4 to TRBJ2-7; TCRdb reports TRBD1, a call that lacks DNA to check it against. The length of the CDR3 is 15 residues. Germline V gives CDR1 SGHVT, CDR2 SQSDAQ. The CDR3 loop reads CASSSLPQAPYEQYF.

This sequence joins TRBV5-1 and TRBJ2-1; there is no DNA to check the TCRdb D call of TRBD1. This CDR3 has 17 amino acids. From germline, CDR1 is SGHRS and CDR2 YFSETQ. The CDR3 region is CASSSTGTGVPLDEQFF.

The chain links TRBV12-3 or TRBV12-4 to TRBJ2-2. The CDR3 loop spans 12 amino acids. CDR3 region: CASSPDTGELFF.

The CDR3: CASSSVLYNEQFF. The chain carries TRBV5-1 and TRBJ2-1. CDR3 length equals 13 residues. The V gene's germline CDR1 is SGHRS and CDR2 YFSETQ.

The chain uses TRBV18 and TRBJ2-7; TCRdb designates TRBD2, a call that cannot be tested without DNA. Germline assignment: CDR1 KGHSH and CDR2 LQKENI. The CDR3 contains 15 residues. CDR3 region: CASSQATGPLYEQYF.

J is TRBJ2-2 and V is TRBV19. The CDR3 runs to 14 residues. Per the germline V gene, CDR1 is LNHDA and CDR2 is SQIVND (reference sequence). The CDR3 region is CASLKRRNTGELFF.

The chain employs TRBV28 and TRBJ2-4. Germline loops: CDR1 MDHEN, CDR2 SYDVKM. The CDR3 has 14 residues. CDR3 in amino acids: CASSFDVNKNIRYF.

The rearrangement uses TRBV29-1 and TRBJ1-2. This CDR3 is 11 amino acids long. The V gene's germline CDR1 is SQVTM and CDR2 ANQGSEA. CDR3 residues: CSVASNYGYTF.

V usage is TRBV6-6 and J usage is TRBJ2-5. Per the germline V gene, CDR1 is MNHNY and CDR2 is SVGAGI (reference sequence). CDR3 length: 14 residues. This CDR3 reads CASRGKTYQETQYF.

This chain connects TRBV6-5 to TRBJ1-1; TCRdb picks TRBD1, but there is no DNA to check that call. The CDR3 runs 16 residues. CDR1 is MNHEY, CDR2 SVGAGI, per germline. The chain's CDR3 is CASSYSETGGGTEAFF.

This chain uses TRBV7-6 with TRBJ2-3; TCRdb calls TRBD2, which cannot be checked without DNA. The germline V gene encodes CDR1 SGHVS and CDR2 FNYEAQ. The CDR3 extends over 16 amino acids. The CDR3 region is CASSFPVTSPTDTQYF.

The chain recombines TRBV9 with TRBJ2-1; TCRdb indicates TRBD2, and absent DNA this call remains unverified. The CDR3 runs to 21 residues. CDR1 is SGDLS, CDR2 YYNGEE, per germline. This chain's CDR3 is CASSARVTGTSGGVDYNEQFF.

The chain couples TRBV12-3 or TRBV12-4 to TRBJ2-5; TCRdb calls TRBD1, which cannot be checked without DNA. The CDR3 consists of 14 residues. The CDR3 loop is CASSPDRRQETQYF.

The chain uses TRBV4-2 and TRBJ2-7; without DNA, the TCRdb call of TRBD2 cannot be checked. This CDR3 region has 14 residues. CDR1 is LGHNA and CDR2 is YNFKEQ in the germline V gene. The CDR3 spells CASSNQGGSYEQYF.

The rearrangement uses TRBV5-1 and TRBJ2-1. Germline loops: CDR1 SGHRS, CDR2 YFSETQ. CDR3 length: 14 amino acids. The CDR3 region is CASSLDLSYNEQFF. The full variable domain, its missing parts supplied by reference TRBV5-1 and TRBJ2-1, is KAGVTQTPRYLIKTRGQQVTLSCSPISGHRSVSWYQQTPGQGLQFLFEYFSETQRNKGNFPGRFSGRQFSNSRSEMNVSTLELGDSALYLCASSLDLSYNEQFFGPGTRLTVL.

The CDR3 region is CASSQSGLSSYEQYF. This chain uses TRBV7-3 with TRBJ2-7; the TCRdb call, TRBD2, lacks DNA for checking. This CDR3 has 15 amino acids. Germline CDR1 reads SGHTA; CDR2 reads FQGTGA.

This chain uses TRBV5-1 with TRBJ2-7; TCRdb calls TRBD1, which cannot be checked without DNA. CDR3 length equals 15 residues. Germline V gene data show CDR1 as SGHRS and CDR2 as YFSETQ. The CDR3 loop is CASSLVGHGSYEQYF.

The V gene is TRBV12-3 or TRBV12-4, the J gene TRBJ2-6; without DNA, the TCRdb call of TRBD1 cannot be checked. The CDR3 loop spans 17 amino acids. CDR3 in amino acids: CASSSWQGVYGANVLTF.

CDR3 sequence reads: CASSSPTGQSDYEQYF. V is TRBV5-1 and J is TRBJ2-7; there is no DNA to check the TCRdb D call of TRBD1. CDR3 length: 16 residues. Germline V gives CDR1 SGHRS, CDR2 YFSETQ.

The J gene is TRBJ2-3, the V gene TRBV29-1; lacking DNA, the TRBD1 call made by TCRdb goes unchecked. CDR1 is SQVTM and CDR2 is ANQGSEA in the germline V gene. CDR3 length: 14 amino acids. CDR3 in amino acids: CSVEGDRGTDTQYF.

The genes are TRBV6-6 and TRBJ2-4; the TCRdb D gene call, TRBD2, has no DNA to confirm it. The CDR3 has 13 residues. CDR1 is MNHNY, CDR2 SVGAGI, per germline (reference sequence). The CDR3 sequence: CASSGGRGDIQYF.

The chain combines TRBV29-1 with TRBJ1-1; the D call of TRBD1 rests on TCRdb alone, since no DNA is present to check it. Looked up from germline, CDR1 is SQVTM and CDR2 is ANQGSEA. The CDR3 covers 14 residues. The CDR3 protein is CSVYPGQGNTEAFF.

The chain has TRBV29-1 and TRBJ1-2; TCRdb's assignment of TRBD1 cannot be checked, as there is no DNA. CDR1 and CDR2 from the germline V gene are SQVTM and ANQGSEA. The CDR3 is 13 amino acids. The CDR3 reads CSVRFRVGYGYTF.

The chain couples TRBV7-2 to TRBJ2-5; checking the TCRdb D call of TRBD2 is not possible without DNA. The CDR3 sequence is 18 residues long. Germline lookup yields CDR1 SGHTA and CDR2 FQGNSA. The chain's CDR3 is CASSTPLGLAGGQETQYF.

This chain links TRBV11-1 with TRBJ2-7; TCRdb's assignment of TRBD1 cannot be checked, as there is no DNA. Germline V gene sequence: CDR1 SGHAT, CDR2 FQDESV (reference sequence). This CDR3 contains 16 residues. The CDR3 region is CASSLESGQLSYEQYF.

This rearrangement joins TRBV6-2 or TRBV6-3 to TRBJ2-6; TCRdb reports TRBD2, a call that lacks DNA to check it against. The CDR3 sequence is 17 residues long. Germline CDR1 reads MNHEY; CDR2 reads SVGEGT. The CDR3 spells CATQMRGLAPGANVLTF.

CDR3 amino acids: CASRLVRDSPYEQYF. This rearrangement joins TRBV7-2 to TRBJ2-7; the TRBD1 assignment by TCRdb is unverifiable without DNA. From germline, CDR1 is SGHTA and CDR2 FQGNSA. This CDR3 has 15 residues.

The V and J genes are TRBV4-1 and TRBJ2-5; the TCRdb call, TRBD1, lacks DNA for checking. This CDR3 comprises 15 residues. Germline CDR1 is MGHRA and CDR2 is YSYEKL. The CDR3 reads CASSRGQGAQETQYF.